These 15 T cell receptor beta chains were sequenced from one sample in a study of CD8+CD57+ T cells in acquired aplastic anemia. Template material for TCR beta VDJ and CDR3 profiling consisted of genomic DNA. In TCRdb, the reads were re-called with MiXCR into one record per CDR3 protein. The table records tens of thousands of distinct CDR3 sequences, under 50% of them present only once. The source material was sorted CD4+, CD8+, or CD8+CD57+ T cells (not recorded which) from PBMCs. These TCRs come from a human donor in good health, serving as a control.

This clonotype was detected many times. This chain uses TRBV24-1 with TRBJ2-3, with D possibly being TRBD1 (5 bases). There are 15 residues in the CDR3. The ends were cut back, 5 bases at V and 5 bases at J, with 16 bases in the middle. Germline V gene sequence: CDR1 KGHDR, CDR2 SFDVKD. CDR3: CATSGSQGRGDTQYF. CDR3 nucleotide sequence: TGTGCCACCAGTGGATCTCAGGGAAGGGGAGATACGCAGTATTTT.

This clonotype was picked up a small number of times. The rearrangement links TRBV4-1 to TRBJ1-1, with 7 bases fitting TRBD1. The V gene end was trimmed by 3 bases and the J gene end by 8 bases; junction bases not matched to a gene: 6. This CDR3 region has 13 residues. Per the germline V gene, CDR1 is MGHRA and CDR2 is YSYEKL. The CDR3 sequence: CASSHETGWEAFF. Here the CDR3 DNA reads TGCGCCAGCAGCCACGAGACAGGGTGGGAAGCTTTCTTT.

The chain links TRBV12-3 or TRBV12-4 to TRBJ1-1; D is uncertain. With 2 bases removed from V and 0 bases from J, the gap between germline ends came to 7 bases. CDR3 length: 14 residues. CDR3 coding DNA: TGTGCCAGCAGTTTACAGATAATGAACACTGAAGCTTTCTTT. Protein sequence: CASSLQIMNTEAFF.

This clonotype was counted ten times or more. This chain connects TRBV5-1 to TRBJ1-2, with D possibly being TRBD1 (5 bases). This CDR3 comprises 13 residues. Trimming took off 1 base at V and 8 bases at J, with 12 bases between the two ends. Germline values: CDR1 SGHRS, CDR2 YFSETQ. CDR3 sequence (DNA): TGCGCCAGCAGCTTGTCGGGGGGACGCGGCTACACCTTC. Translated: CASSLSGGRGYTF.

Only a few counts were recorded for this clonotype. A clone one base away is much larger, so this may be a read error. This chain uses TRBV6-2 or TRBV6-3 with TRBJ2-7, with unresolved D. Germline V CDR1 and CDR2: MNHEY, SVGEGT. This CDR3 has 11 amino acids. The V and J ends lost 5 bases and 3 bases respectively, with 5 bases between them. CDR3 in amino acids: CASSHNYEQYF. The CDR3 nucleotides read TGTGCCAGCAGTCACAACTACGAGCAGTACTTC.

This clonotype showed up just a few times. The chain has TRBV3-1 and TRBJ2-5; D is uncertain. This CDR3 region has 15 residues. With 5 bases removed from V and 2 bases from J, the gap between germline ends came to 15 bases. Germline CDR1 is LGHDT and CDR2 is YNNKEL (reference sequence). The CDR3 DNA is TGTGCCAGCAGCTCATCCGCACACATTCAAGAGACCCAGTACTTC. Translating gives CASSSSAHIQETQYF.

This clonotype was seen a single time. V usage is TRBV7-6 and J usage is TRBJ2-5; no reliable D call. The germline V gene encodes CDR1 SGHVS and CDR2 FNYEAQ. The CDR3 extends over 13 amino acids. The V end lost 2 bases, the J end lost 5 bases, and 9 bases lay between the germline ends. Written as DNA, the CDR3 is TGTGCCAGCAGCTTACTGTCAAGGGAGACCCAGTACTTC. This encodes CASSLLSRETQYF.

This clonotype was detected a few times. This may stem from a read error, because a much larger clone lies one nucleotide away. The J gene is TRBJ2-7, the V gene TRBV20-1; perhaps D is TRBD1 or TRBD2 (5 bases each). The germline V and J ends were trimmed by 3 bases and 3 bases, with 12 bases remaining between them. Germline V gene lookup returns CDR1 DFQATT and CDR2 SNEGSKA (reference sequence). The CDR3 has 13 residues. CDR3 loop: CSASSRDHYEQYF. The CDR3, as DNA: TGCAGTGCTAGTAGCAGGGACCACTACGAGCAGTACTTC.

The V call is TRBV10-3, the J call TRBJ2-7; D perhaps matches TRBD2 (6 bases). The length of the CDR3 is 13 residues. Deletions cut 4 bases from V and 5 bases from J, with 12 bases between. Germline V gives CDR1 ENHRY, CDR2 SYGVKD. The CDR3 DNA sequence: TGTGCCATCAGTGGGTATGGCGGGAACGAGCAGTACTTC. Translated, it gives CAISGYGGNEQYF.

V usage is TRBV5-1 and J usage is TRBJ2-7; weak D call: TRBD2 (6 bases). The germline V gene has CDR1 SGHRS and CDR2 YFSETQ. V lost 0 bases and J lost 5, with 9 bases in between. CDR3 length equals 13 residues. The CDR3 reads CASSLVTGDEQYF. Written as DNA, the CDR3 is TGCGCCAGCAGCTTGGTAACGGGGGACGAGCAGTACTTC.

This clonotype was observed many times. The rearrangement uses TRBV24-1 and TRBJ2-2; the D gene could be TRBD1 or TRBD2 (6 bases each). Germline V gene lookup returns CDR1 KGHDR and CDR2 SFDVKD. This CDR3 contains 14 residues. Trimming took off 10 bases at V and 3 bases at J, with 14 bases between the two ends. Here the CDR3 DNA reads TGTGCCACTAGTAGCGGACAGCACACCGGGGAGCTGTTTTTT. Translation: CATSSGQHTGELFF.

As concerns this clonotype: The junction and the germline gene differ at one end; a read error may be behind it. V usage is TRBV7-2 and J usage is TRBJ1-4; a weak D match, TRBD1 (5 bases). CDR1 is SGHTA, CDR2 FQGNSA, per germline. The CDR3 is 13 residues long. CDR3 loop: CASSTHPGRLLAF. CDR3 nucleotides: TGTGCCAGCAGCACCCACCCGGGACGCCTTCTTGCTTTT. Using reference TRBV7-2 and TRBJ1-4 for the parts outside the CDR3, the full variable domain is GAGVSQSPSNKVTEKGKDVELRCDPISGHTALYWYRQSLGQGLEFLIYFQGNSAPDKSGLPSDRFSAERTGGSVSTLTIQRTQQEDSAVYLCASSTHPGRLLAFGSGTQLSVL.

The J gene is TRBJ1-2, the V gene TRBV7-9; tentative D call: TRBD1 (6 bases). The CDR3 runs to 13 residues. Trimming cost V 5 bases and J 10 bases, with 17 bases left between them. From germline, CDR1 is SEHNR and CDR2 FQNEAQ (reference sequence). The CDR3 DNA sequence: TGTGCCAGCAGCATCAACCCCAGACAGGCCTACACCTTC. It encodes CASSINPRQAYTF.

The CDR3 nucleotides read TGTGCCAGCAGCCACCGGGACAGGGTATGGGAGCAGTACTTC. It codes for CASSHRDRVWEQYF. The chain couples TRBV7-8 to TRBJ2-7; 9 bases align to TRBD1. The CDR3 covers 14 residues. CDR1 is SGHVS, CDR2 FQNEAQ, per germline. J was trimmed by 7 bases and V by 5 bases; bases with no gene match: 9.

The chain employs TRBV7-9 and TRBJ2-1; D is ambiguous. The V and J ends lost 5 bases and 3 bases respectively, with 8 bases between them. The CDR3 loop spans 13 amino acids. Germline V gene data show CDR1 as SEHNR and CDR2 as FQNEAQ (reference sequence). CDR3 protein: CASSSGSYNEQFF. CDR3 nucleotides: TGTGCCAGCAGCAGTGGCAGCTACAATGAGCAGTTCTTC.